The TCR beta chain under discussion was sequenced for a study of T cells in localized non-small cell lung cancer. Findings and limits, study-wide: T cell clonality was highest in uninvolved adjacent lung, above tumor. Within adjacent lung there appeared a median around 57 of the top 100 tumor clones.

With regard to this clone: Antigen specificity is unknown.

The germline CDR1 and CDR2 sequences are SGHRS and YFSETQ. This CDR3 comprises 14 residues. V was cut by 6 bases and J by 4 bases, with 15 bases left in between. Method: immunoSEQ multiplex PCR; TCRdb's copy keeps in-frame clones and lacks some. Of about 34,000 clones in the sample, around 94% are singletons; the top ten hold roughly 0.73%. The origin of this receptor is a woman aged 40-70 years with stage I lung adenocarcinoma. Here the sequenced sample was peripheral blood, taken before any cancer treatment. The V call is TRBV5-1, the J call TRBJ2-3; D is perhaps TRBD2 (7 bases). This chain's CDR3 is CASTAGGPADTQYF. Written as DNA, the CDR3 is TGCGCCAGCACCGCCGGGGGGCCAGCAGATACGCAGTATTTT.